The 9 T cell receptor beta chains below come from one sample, sequenced in a study of read filtering for tumor transcriptome and immune sequencing. This library used about 400 ng RNA and molecular barcoded adaptors spanning alpha/delta and beta/gamma chains. Each CDR3 protein is one row after TCRdb ran MiXCR on the reads. The sample records approximately 24,000 distinct CDR3 sequences, around a fifth being singletons. The specimen sequenced was a population of CD138-negative cells sorted from bone marrow. The origin of the receptors is a donor aged 40 or over with multiple myeloma.

This clonotype was recorded at least ten times. This CDR3 reads CASSNLLGKNTEAFF. CDR3 nucleotides: TGCGCCAGCAGCAACCTTCTTGGGAAGAACACTGAAGCTTTCTTT. The chain has TRBV5-1 and TRBJ1-1; D ambiguous. The CDR3 is 15 amino acids. V was shortened by 4 bases and J by 1 base, with 14 bases between the two germline ends. Germline CDR1 reads SGHRS; CDR2 reads YFSETQ.

This clonotype has at least ten counts. J is TRBJ1-5 and V is TRBV20-1, with a tentative D call TRBD1 (5 bases). The V gene lost 5 bases and the J gene lost 7 bases, with 12 bases spanning the gap. CDR1 is DFQATT and CDR2 is SNEGSKA in the germline V gene (reference sequence). CDR3 length: 12 residues. The CDR3 protein is CSASRGEQPQHF. DNA of the CDR3: TGCAGTGCTTCTCGGGGGGAACAGCCCCAGCATTTT.

The chain has TRBV3-1 and TRBJ2-3, with 8 bases fitting TRBD2. The V gene's germline CDR1 is LGHDT and CDR2 YNNKEL (reference sequence). The CDR3 covers 14 residues. Trimming took 4 bases from V and 4 from J; bases not matched to a gene: 4. CDR3 residues: CASSRGGSSDTQYF. The CDR3 nucleotides read TGTGCCAGCAGCCGCGGGGGGTCGTCAGATACGCAGTATTTT.

This clonotype showed up just a few times. A much bigger clone sits one base away, suggesting this may be a read error. This rearrangement joins TRBV14 to TRBJ2-1; D remains unclear. Germline V lookup: CDR1 SGHDN, CDR2 FVKESK. The CDR3 has 12 residues. CDR3 amino acids: CASGQVGYEQFF. CDR3 DNA: TGTGCCAGCGGCCAAGTGGGATATGAGCAGTTCTTC.

The rearrangement uses TRBV7-2 and TRBJ2-3; 14 bases match TRBD2. The CDR3 is 19 amino acids. Germline V gene lookup returns CDR1 SGHTA and CDR2 FQGNSA. Trimming cost V 1 base and J 5 bases; bases outside gene matches: 11. The CDR3 spells CASSLVWTSGGNGRDTQYF. Here the CDR3 DNA reads TGTGCCAGCAGCTTAGTTTGGACTAGCGGGGGGAATGGTAGAGATACGCAGTATTTT. The variable domain in full, completed from reference TRBV7-2 and TRBJ2-3, reads GAGVSQSPSNKVTEKGKDVELRCDPISGHTALYWYRQSLGQGLEFLIYFQGNSAPDKSGLPSDRFSAERTGGSVSTLTIQRTQQEDSAVYLCASSLVWTSGGNGRDTQYFGPGTRLTVL.

This clonotype was seen at least ten times. V is TRBV7-6 and J is TRBJ1-1; D possibly corresponds to TRBD1 (6 bases). V lost 1 base and J 1 base, leaving 10 bases between the germline ends. The germline V gene encodes CDR1 SGHVS and CDR2 FNYEAQ. The CDR3 is 15 residues long. DNA of the CDR3: TGTGCCAGCAGCTTAGGGGGGGCTGGGAACACTGAAGCTTTCTTT. It translates to CASSLGGAGNTEAFF. The full variable domain, its missing parts supplied by reference TRBV7-6 and TRBJ1-1, is GAGVSQSPRYKVTKRGQDVALRCDPISGHVSLYWYRQALGQGPEFLTYFNYEAQQDKSGLPNDRFSAERPEGSISTLTIQRTEQRDSAMYRCASSLGGAGNTEAFFGQGTRLTVV.

The chain carries TRBV29-1 and TRBJ2-1, with no clear D. The CDR3 extends over 14 amino acids. Trimming stripped 7 bases from V and 8 bases from J, with 21 bases between. The germline CDR1 and CDR2 sequences are SQVTM and ANQGSEA. CDR3 sequence reads: CSARSSNLRDEQFF. For the CDR3, the DNA is TGCAGCGCTCGCTCCTCCAACCTCCGGGATGAGCAGTTCTTC.

This sequence joins TRBV3-1 and TRBJ1-5; a possible D gene is TRBD1 (5 bases). The germline V and J ends were trimmed by 1 base and 7 bases, with 14 bases remaining between them. The V gene's germline CDR1 is LGHDT and CDR2 YNNKEL (reference sequence). The CDR3 totals 15 residues. The CDR3 region is CASSQAGQGAQPQHF. CDR3 sequence (DNA): TGTGCCAGCAGCCAAGCTGGGCAGGGTGCCCAGCCCCAGCATTTT.

The chain joins TRBV3-1 to TRBJ2-5; 7 bases are a match to TRBD1. Germline V gene data show CDR1 as LGHDT and CDR2 as YNNKEL (reference sequence). Trimming removed 0 bases from V and 2 bases from J; junction bases left unmatched: 6. The CDR3 sequence is 16 residues long. CDR3: CASSQDDRAAQETQYF. CDR3 in DNA: TGTGCCAGCAGCCAAGACGACAGGGCAGCACAAGAGACCCAGTACTTC.